One and the same sample provided the 13 T cell receptor beta chains below, sequenced in a study of blood T cell repertoires in COVID-19. The table came from immunoSEQ multiplex PCR; TCRdb's copy has only in-frame clones and leaves some out. The data hold about 68,000 clones, with 80% to 90% observed a single time. The sequencing sample was made of peripheral blood. The receptors shown here come from a man aged 25 to 40 with acute or convalescent COVID-19.

This clone was recorded once. The chain employs TRBV21-1 and TRBJ2-2; the table's TRBD1 call for D was not verified on the DNA. TRBV21-1 is reported as a pseudogene. The CDR3 is 15 amino acids. The DNA of the CDR3 is TGTGCCAATAAGGCCGGGACAAAGAACACCGGGGAGCTGTTTTTT. Translation gives CANKAGTKNTGELFF.

The V call is TRBV5-1, the J call TRBJ2-7; D is possibly TRBD1 (5 bases). This CDR3 is built from 16 residues. Trimming cost V 2 bases and J 1 base, with 16 bases left between them. Germline assignment: CDR1 SGHRS and CDR2 YFSETQ. CDR3 coding DNA: TGCGCCAGCAGCTTATCGACAGTCCGTCCTTCCTACGAGCAGTACTTC. This gives the protein CASSLSTVRPSYEQYF.

The J gene is TRBJ1-1, the V gene TRBV12-3 or TRBV12-4; D is unclear. This CDR3 region has 13 residues. V was pared by 3 bases and J by 3 bases, with 8 bases between. The CDR3 is CASSLGTYTEAFF. The CDR3 DNA reads TGTGCCAGCAGTTTGGGCACATACACTGAAGCTTTCTTT.

This chain links TRBV10-1 with TRBJ1-1; TRBD1 matches at 10 bases. Germline CDR1 WNHNN, CDR2 SYGVQD (reference sequence). The CDR3 is 13 residues long. V shed 5 bases, J shed 6 bases, and the junction held 3 bases outside the gene matches. CDR3 in amino acids: CASSWDRGSEAFF. The CDR3 region has the DNA TGCGCCAGCAGTTGGGACAGGGGCTCTGAAGCTTTCTTT.

The chain carries TRBV6-6 and TRBJ1-3; D is unresolved. Trimming took off 0 bases at V and 2 bases at J, with 8 bases between the two ends. Germline V CDR1 and CDR2: MNHNY, SVGAGI (reference sequence). The CDR3 extends over 15 amino acids. The CDR3 region is CASSYSPATGNTIYF. The CDR3 region has the DNA TGTGCCAGCAGTTACTCGCCAGCGACTGGAAACACCATATATTTT.

Regarding this clone: A junction boundary mismatches the germline segment, possibly from a read error. The J gene is TRBJ2-7, the V gene TRBV16; the match to TRBD2 covers 12 bases. Germline-derived CDR1 and CDR2 are KGHSY and FQNENV. The CDR3 runs to 13 residues. The CDR3 region has the DNA TGTGCCAGCAGCCAATCGACTAGCGGGAGACCACACTTC. This encodes CASSQSTSGRPHF.

The genes are TRBV14 and TRBJ2-1; D uncertain. The CDR3 totals 14 residues. With 2 bases removed from V and 5 bases from J, the gap between germline ends came to 10 bases. CDR1 SGHDN and CDR2 FVKESK come from the germline V gene. The CDR3 coding sequence is TGTGCCAGCAGCCAATATCGACATAACAATGAGCAGTTCTTC. Protein sequence: CASSQYRHNNEQFF.

J is TRBJ1-6 and V is TRBV6-5; no clear D. The CDR3 runs to 12 residues. V lost 0 bases and J lost 13, with 7 bases in between. CDR1 is MNHEY and CDR2 is SVGAGI in the germline V gene. The CDR3 loop reads CASSYSRVPLHF. Written as DNA, the CDR3 is TGTGCCAGCAGTTACTCGAGAGTTCCCCTCCACTTT.

The chain is built from TRBV30 and TRBJ1-1; 7 nucleotides match TRBD1. V shed 3 bases, J shed 4 bases, and the junction held 8 bases outside the gene matches. The CDR3 spans 14 residues. Per the germline V gene, CDR1 is GTSNPN and CDR2 is SVGIG (reference sequence). CDR3 in DNA: TGTGCCTGGAGCCGAAACAGGGGTGTCACTGAAGCTTTCTTT. Its protein is CAWSRNRGVTEAFF. Supplemented by reference TRBV30 and TRBJ1-1, the full variable domain reads SQTIHQWPATLVQPVGSPLSLECTVEGTSNPNLYWYRQAAGRGLQLLFYSVGIGQISSEVPQNLSASRPQDRQFILSSKKLLLSDSGFYLCAWSRNRGVTEAFFGQGTRLTVV.

This chain joins TRBV4-1 and TRBJ2-5; 9 bases are shared with TRBD2. V was clipped by 7 bases and J by 1 base; unmatched bases: 10. There are 16 residues in the CDR3. Germline V gene sequence: CDR1 MGHRA, CDR2 YSYEKL. The CDR3 DNA follows: TGCGCCAGCACTGGGACTAGCCGAGAAGGCCAAGAGACCCAGTACTTC. It encodes CASTGTSREGQETQYF.

This chain connects TRBV4-3 to TRBJ1-4, with 8 bases identical to TRBD1. The CDR3 is 15 amino acids. Germline CDR1 and CDR2: LGHNA and YSLEER. With 3 bases clipped from V and 5 bases from J, the junction kept 5 bases outside the gene matches. CDR3 loop: CASSHRGRENEKLFF. CDR3 bases: TGCGCCAGCAGCCACAGGGGGCGCGAGAATGAAAAACTGTTTTTT.

The chain links TRBV5-1 to TRBJ2-1; 11 positions agree with TRBD2. This CDR3 spans 15 amino acids. Trimming removed 0 bases from V and 5 bases from J; junction bases left unmatched: 1. Per the germline V gene, CDR1 is SGHRS and CDR2 is YFSETQ. The CDR3: CASSLVTSGNNEQFF. CDR3 nucleotides: TGCGCCAGCAGCTTGGTGACTAGCGGGAACAATGAGCAGTTCTTC.

The genes are TRBV5-6 and TRBJ1-1; 8 bases fit TRBD1. Germline CDR1 and CDR2: SGHDT and YYEEEE. Germline trimming cut 4 bases from V and 1 base from J; bases unmatched to any gene: 3. CDR3 length: 14 amino acids. The DNA for the CDR3 is TGTGCCAGCAGCGGGACAGGCCCGAACACTGAAGCTTTCTTT. This translates into CASSGTGPNTEAFF.